This T cell receptor beta chain was sequenced in a study of cytomegalovirus exposure and HLA in healthy donors (dated by TCRdb to 2016 to 2017). General notes on the study: According to an earlier analysis of a few hundred of the donors, 150 million to 200 million T cells yielded some 120 million unique TCR beta sequences and about 300 Gb of sequence data. Besides the first cohort of about 730 subjects, a separate validation cohort made up of over 95 different subjects was used. The study used immunosequencing to profile the T cell repertoires of about 670 subjects and linked those repertoires to cytomegalovirus serostatus. Roughly 300 gigabases of sequencing data and tens of millions of unique TCR sequences were included in an early release covering over 600 HLA-typed donors. Of the approximately 370 genotyped donors, 81% were placed in the genetic ancestry cluster associated with self-reported Caucasian donors. Typing coverage varied by locus: about 629-640 donors for A, B, C, DRB1 and DQB1; approximately 520 for DQA1; around 610 for DPA1; 450 to 480 for DPB1. Roughly 5 DR-DQ haplotypes were handled as single units for association and clustering, since linkage in the cohort was strong. The study aimed to test whether cataloging public T cell receptors could reveal signatures of past pathogen exposure. In an earlier analysis of several hundred of the donors, high-throughput TCR beta sequencing was used to judge whether each TCR beta V gene segment behaved as functional or pseudogenic. The study combined high-throughput TCR immunosequencing, statistical association of individual TCRs with disease status, and machine learning to predict cytomegalovirus infection status. Across approximately 420 genotyped donors of the cohort, an average of about 200,000 unique TCR beta nucleotide sequences per donor were sequenced, and roughly a sixth of those sequences were non-productive. In a later analysis, previously published TCR beta repertoires from 550 to 750 donors were re-analyzed and high-resolution HLA genotyping was added so that TCR occurrence patterns could be studied. The later analysis used no new phenotypic data to find candidate immune exposures, relying instead on TCR beta sequences and their occurrence across donors. All discovery cohort repertoires had been generated on a single sequencing platform. HLA typing covered class I and class II loci at four-digit resolution. Donor age, sex, ethnicity and CMV serostatus were compiled alongside the repertoire data. Genome-wide SNP genotypes for about three fifths of the roughly 670 donors were used in a later genetic analysis, which treated that subset as a discovery cohort. Beyond this particular receptor, the publication reports: Only TCR beta chains were sequenced in this cohort, and the absence of alpha or paired-chain data limited detectable features. Linkage disequilibrium might explain the correlated functional status among segregating V segments, but an unknown experimental factor could not be excluded. In a later analysis, TCR association rates were found to vary across HLA loci, with the most associated TCRs seen for DRB1 alleles and the fewest for HLA-C alleles. A group of highly shared sequence variants was considered likely to be a technical artifact of the sequencing pipeline. A further reported finding was that TCR beta sequences accurately predicted the HLA-A and HLA-B alleles for most subjects in the first cohort. Because some donors lacked HLA typing at each locus, the association tests relied only on the typed subset. V-gene and J-gene trimming of TCR beta chains was associated with a missense DCLRE1C variant in a later genetic analysis, and the association was replicated in an independent cohort. In vitro tests confirmed that a few of the cytomegalovirus-associated TCR beta chains recognize cytomegalovirus antigens. The earlier analysis of nearly 600 of the donors excluded some 15 rarely observed V segments, including chromosome 9 orphons, because counts were too low. Assigning TCR associations to individual alleles was difficult when HLA alleles, especially DR and DQ, strongly co-occurred. An earlier analysis of around 500 of the donors showed that most TCR beta V segments appeared in productive rearrangements either about 87% or about 30% of the time, which broadly matched IMGT annotations. In a later analysis, some 17,000 TCR beta sequences were associated with specific HLA alleles at a false discovery rate of 0.05. Immune exposure information for the cohort was limited to CMV serostatus. Compared with equally common non-associated chains, HLA-associated TCR beta chains in a later analysis were more clonally expanded and had lower generation probabilities. Presence/absence analyses assumed roughly uniform sequencing depth across donors, an assumption that may not hold. In both the original and validation cohorts, the classifier was reported to diagnose cytomegalovirus status with high specificity and sensitivity. Most TCR sequences were seen in very few donors, while some public TCRs were found in many individuals. Compared with the roughly 600-donor mean, donors in an Asian-associated ancestry cluster had fewer N-insertions in productive TCRs, according to a later genetic analysis. In the study, around 160 TCR beta chains were listed as associated with cytomegalovirus. The authors suggested that the approach could potentially be generalized to other disease states and immunological phenotypes. A later analysis reported that several top co-occurrence clusters appeared linked to parvovirus B19, influenza, CMV and Epstein-Barr virus. Most CMV-associated TCR beta chains appeared to be HLA-restricted in a later analysis, and the HLA associations seemed to be driven largely by CMV exposure.

The cohort consisted of some 670 healthy bone marrow donors. At the time of sampling, every cohort member was nominally healthy, though immune exposures that went unrecorded were likely present. The donor was CMV seronegative and was included in the group of about 350 seronegative cohort members. Each donor provided a peripheral blood sample, and peripheral blood mononuclear cells were used for TCR beta sequencing. Genomic DNA was extracted from the blood cell samples with the Qiagen DNeasy Blood Extraction Kit. With respect to this clone: No antigen is known for it. Base quality data are lacking; no much larger clone is found one base away.

The method was the immunoSEQ multiplex PCR assay. For the multiplex PCR, a mixture combining 60 forward primers for TCR Vbeta segments and 13 reverse primers for TCR Jbeta segments was used. A multiplex PCR assay on genomic DNA amplified the CDR3 region of rearranged TCR beta genes. The amplified TCR beta libraries were sequenced on the Illumina HiSeq System as 87-base-pair reads. Concerning the study's data processing: A later analysis counted approximately 76 million unique TCR beta chains across the 666 repertoires, and around 12 million of these chains were shared by at least two donors. A nearest-neighbor algorithm error-corrected the raw reads and collapsed the reads into unique sequences, merging closely related sequences to remove PCR and sequencing errors. V, D and J gene segments were assigned by aligning CDR3 sequences to IMGT reference sequences. Each retained sequence needed at least a six-nucleotide match to both a V gene segment and a J gene segment. A rearrangement counted as productive if the CDR3 had no stop codons and remained in frame with V and J, and every other rearrangement counted as non-productive. Following IMGT convention, CDR3 was defined as the stretch from the second conserved V-encoded cysteine to the conserved J-encoded phenylalanine. The earlier analysis of 500 to 650 of the donors excluded any sequence lacking an unambiguous match to a single V gene segment. An earlier analysis of 550 to 650 of the donors classified V segments as functional when productive rearrangements were above 56.7% and as segregating when the standard deviation between donors was above 5%. A statistical classification framework was developed to diagnose cytomegalovirus status using the catalog of TCR beta chain sequences. In a later analysis, V and J genes were assigned by comparing TCR nucleotide sequences against IMGT/GENE-DB human TR gene sequences. The TCRdist pipeline was used in a later analysis to assign CDR3 sequences and most-parsimonious VDJ recombination scenarios. In a later analysis, each TCR beta chain was defined by its CDR3 amino acid sequence together with its V-gene family, and reads lacking a unique V-gene family were excluded. As a way to deal with suspected cross-contamination and a sequencing artifact, a later analysis dropped approximately 570 nucleotide sequences that were highly shared and had low generation probability. A later analysis calculated a clonal expansion index for each public chain from normalized within-repertoire ranks of inferred template counts. Generation probabilities in a later analysis came from a VDJ recombination model fitted to out-of-frame rearrangements, and those results were checked against IGoR. A later analysis scored TCR-TCR, TCR-HLA and TCR-CMV co-occurrence with hypergeometric tests, applying a repertoire-size bias correction to TCR pairs. To estimate false discovery rates, a later analysis permuted the HLA or CMV assignments 20 times. In a later analysis, co-occurring TCRs were grouped using DBSCAN, with TCRdist sequence similarity added in when clustering inside HLA-allele-positive subsets. Repertoires with fewer than 30,000 or more than 120,000 public chains, plus five repertoires with anomalous nucleotide sharing, were excluded from co-occurrence clustering. The immuneACCESS repertoire file appears here via TCRdb, limited to in-frame rearrangements. These files lack a portion of the clones; in checked studies, under half of the deficit traces to unresolved V genes, and the cause of the others is not known. The D gene and trimming were derived from the DNA, and the V and J assignments and clone size from that table. Across this sample there are 150,000 to 200,000 clones, with around 68% seen only once. The ten largest clones represent 1.5% of the sample.

This TCR was sampled from a girl aged 5-17 years in good health and CMV-seronegative. Sequencing was performed on PBMCs.

The DNA sequence follows: TGTGCCAGCAGCCCTACCCACTCCCTGTACGAGCAGTACTTC. Translated, it reads CASSPTHSLYEQYF. The chain is assembled from TRBV7-9 and TRBJ2-7; no confident D gene assignment can be made. The CDR3 measures 14 amino acids from cysteine to phenylalanine. Only the CDR3 DNA stays, 42 bases, in frame from base 1. Trimming at the junction amounts to 5 bases on V and 4 bases on J, and the germline ends lie 15 bases apart. The germline V gene (reference sequence) gives CDR1 as SEHNR and CDR2 as FQNEAQ.